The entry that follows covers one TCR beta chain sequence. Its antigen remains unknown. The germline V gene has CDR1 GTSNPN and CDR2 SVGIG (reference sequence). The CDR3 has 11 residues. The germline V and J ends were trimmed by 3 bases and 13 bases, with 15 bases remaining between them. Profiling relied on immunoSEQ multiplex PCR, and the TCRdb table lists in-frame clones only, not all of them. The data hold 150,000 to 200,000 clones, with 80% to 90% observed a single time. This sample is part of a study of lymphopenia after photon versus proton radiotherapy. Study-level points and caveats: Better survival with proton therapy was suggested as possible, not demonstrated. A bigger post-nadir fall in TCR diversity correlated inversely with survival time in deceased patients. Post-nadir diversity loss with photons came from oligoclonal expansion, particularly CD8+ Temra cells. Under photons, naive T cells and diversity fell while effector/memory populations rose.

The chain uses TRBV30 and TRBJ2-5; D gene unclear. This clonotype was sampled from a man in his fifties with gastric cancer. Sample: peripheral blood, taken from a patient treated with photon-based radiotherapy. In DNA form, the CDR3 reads TGTGCCTGGAGCCGTGCCAGAGAGTTGTACTTC. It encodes CAWSRARELYF.